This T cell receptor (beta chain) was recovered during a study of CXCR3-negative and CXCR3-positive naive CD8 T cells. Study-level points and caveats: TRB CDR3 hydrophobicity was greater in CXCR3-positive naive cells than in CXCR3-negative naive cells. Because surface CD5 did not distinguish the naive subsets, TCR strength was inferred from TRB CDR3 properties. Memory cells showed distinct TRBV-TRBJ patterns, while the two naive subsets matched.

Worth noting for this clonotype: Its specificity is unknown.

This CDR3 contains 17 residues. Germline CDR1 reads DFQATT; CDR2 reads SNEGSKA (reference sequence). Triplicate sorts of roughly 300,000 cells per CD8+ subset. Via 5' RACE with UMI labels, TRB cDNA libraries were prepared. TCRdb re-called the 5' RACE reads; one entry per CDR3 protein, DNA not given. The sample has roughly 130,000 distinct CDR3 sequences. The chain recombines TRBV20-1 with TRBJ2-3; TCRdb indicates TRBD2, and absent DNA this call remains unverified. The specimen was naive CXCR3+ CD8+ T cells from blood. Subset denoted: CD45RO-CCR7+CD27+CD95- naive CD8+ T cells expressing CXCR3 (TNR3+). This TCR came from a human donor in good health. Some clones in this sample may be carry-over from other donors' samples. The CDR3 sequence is CSAWTSGRGGSADTQYF.